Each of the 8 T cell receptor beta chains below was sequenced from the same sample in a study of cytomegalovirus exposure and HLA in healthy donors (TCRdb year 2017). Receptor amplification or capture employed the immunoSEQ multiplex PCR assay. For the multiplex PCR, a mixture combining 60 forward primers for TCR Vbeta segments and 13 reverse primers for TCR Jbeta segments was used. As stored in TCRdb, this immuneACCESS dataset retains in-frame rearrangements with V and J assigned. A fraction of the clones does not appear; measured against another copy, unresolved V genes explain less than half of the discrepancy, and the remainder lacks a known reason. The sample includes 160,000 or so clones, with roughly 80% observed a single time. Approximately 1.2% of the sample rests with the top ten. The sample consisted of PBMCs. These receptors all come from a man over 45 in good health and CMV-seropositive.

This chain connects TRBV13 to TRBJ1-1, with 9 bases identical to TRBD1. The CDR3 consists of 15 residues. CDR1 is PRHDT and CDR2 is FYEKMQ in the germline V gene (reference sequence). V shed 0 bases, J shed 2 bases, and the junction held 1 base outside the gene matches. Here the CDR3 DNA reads TGTGCCAGCAGCTTAGGTACAGGGGGCAACACTGAAGCTTTCTTT. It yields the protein CASSLGTGGNTEAFF. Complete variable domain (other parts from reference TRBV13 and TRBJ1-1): AAGVIQSPRHLIKEKRETATLKCYPIPRHDTVYWYQQGPGQDPQFLISFYEKMQSDKGSIPDRFSAQQFSDYHSELNMSSLELGDSALYFCASSLGTGGNTEAFFGQGTRLTVV.

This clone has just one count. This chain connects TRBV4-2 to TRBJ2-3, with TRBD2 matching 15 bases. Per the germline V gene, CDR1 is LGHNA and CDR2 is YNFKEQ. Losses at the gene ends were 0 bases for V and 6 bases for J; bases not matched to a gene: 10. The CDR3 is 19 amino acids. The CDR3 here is CASSQDRTSGRAAHDTQYF. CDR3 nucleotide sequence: TGTGCCAGCAGCCAAGATCGGACTAGCGGGAGGGCCGCTCACGATACGCAGTATTTT.

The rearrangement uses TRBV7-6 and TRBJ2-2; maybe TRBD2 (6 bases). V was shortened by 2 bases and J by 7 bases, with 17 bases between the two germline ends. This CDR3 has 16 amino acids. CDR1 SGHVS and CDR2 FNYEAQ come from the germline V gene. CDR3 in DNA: TGTGCCAGCAGCTTACGGCGACTAGAGGCGGGCGGGGAGCTGTTTTTT. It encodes CASSLRRLEAGGELFF.

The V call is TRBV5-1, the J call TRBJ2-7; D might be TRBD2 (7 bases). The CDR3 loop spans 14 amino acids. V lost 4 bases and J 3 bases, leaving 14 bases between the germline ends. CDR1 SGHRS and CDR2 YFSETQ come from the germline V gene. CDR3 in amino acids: CASSGSGGGYEQYF. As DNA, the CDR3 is TGCGCCAGCAGCGGTTCGGGGGGCGGCTACGAGCAGTACTTC.

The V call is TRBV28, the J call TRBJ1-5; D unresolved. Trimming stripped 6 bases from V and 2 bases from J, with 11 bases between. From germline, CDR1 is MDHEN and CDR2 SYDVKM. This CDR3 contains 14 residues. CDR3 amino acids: CASSPGSGNQPQHF. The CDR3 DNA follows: TGTGCCAGCAGCCCGGGGTCAGGCAATCAGCCCCAGCATTTT.

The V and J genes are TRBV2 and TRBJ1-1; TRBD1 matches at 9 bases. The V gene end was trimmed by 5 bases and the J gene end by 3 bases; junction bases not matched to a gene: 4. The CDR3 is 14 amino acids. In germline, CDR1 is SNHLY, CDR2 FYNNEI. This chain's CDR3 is CASSRGQGYTEAFF. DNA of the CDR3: TGTGCCAGCAGTAGGGGACAGGGCTACACTGAAGCTTTCTTT.

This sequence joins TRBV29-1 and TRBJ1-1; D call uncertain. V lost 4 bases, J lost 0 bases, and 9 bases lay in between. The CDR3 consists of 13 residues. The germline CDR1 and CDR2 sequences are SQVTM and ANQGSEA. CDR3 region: CSVGVQLNTEAFF. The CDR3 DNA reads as TGCAGCGTTGGAGTACAGTTGAACACTGAAGCTTTCTTT.

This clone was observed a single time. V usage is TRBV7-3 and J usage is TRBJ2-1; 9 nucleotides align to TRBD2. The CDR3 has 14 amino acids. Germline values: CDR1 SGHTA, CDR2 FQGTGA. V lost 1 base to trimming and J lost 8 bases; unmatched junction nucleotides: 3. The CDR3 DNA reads TGTGCCAGCAGCTTAAGACTAGCGGTCGATGAGCAGTTCTTC. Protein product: CASSLRLAVDEQFF.